This T cell receptor beta chain was identified in a study of blood T cell repertoires in COVID-19. Clones were sequenced by immunoSEQ multiplex PCR, and TCRdb holds only the in-frame ones, with some missing. Of about 260,000 clones in the sample, around four fifths were seen once. The CDR3 runs 14 residues. V dropped 8 bases and J dropped 1 base, with 12 bases sitting between them. Germline loops: CDR1 GTSNPN, CDR2 SVGIG (reference sequence). The V and J genes are TRBV30 and TRBJ2-6, with D possibly being TRBD1 (5 bases). The sample was peripheral blood. This TCR derives from a man between 60 and 70 years old with acute or convalescent COVID-19. The CDR3 loop is CATPGSSGANVLTF. The CDR3 DNA is TGTGCCACTCCAGGGTCTTCTGGGGCCAACGTCCTGACTTTC.